The 26 T cell receptor beta chains in this list originate from one sample, sequenced in a study of T-cell memory formation after mild COVID-19. TCRdb recomputed calls from the 5' RACE reads with MiXCR, one row per CDR3 protein. The sample lists about 320,000 distinct CDR3 sequences; approximately 15% were seen once. Material: PBMCs or a T cell subset sorted from them (not recorded which). The receptors here all came from a young man who had mild COVID-19 (a few samples of this study predate the infection). Cell type and time point are not known.

The sample holds a few counts of this clonotype. The CDR3 spells CAISESAGGTEAFF. CDR3 bases: TGTGCCATCAGTGAGTCCGCAGGGGGAACTGAAGCTTTCTTT. This chain connects TRBV10-3 to TRBJ1-1, with TRBD1 identical over 7 bases. V dropped 0 bases and J dropped 5; count of bases not matched to a gene: 3. Per germline, CDR1 ENHRY and CDR2 SYGVKD. The CDR3 spans 14 residues.

The chain combines TRBV27 with TRBJ2-5; perhaps TRBD1 as D (5 bases). This CDR3 spans 13 amino acids. V dropped 3 bases and J dropped 2 bases, with 7 bases sitting between them. Germline CDR1 and CDR2: MNHEY and SMNVEV (reference sequence). The CDR3: CASSFRTQETQYF. The CDR3 DNA follows: TGTGCCAGCAGTTTCAGGACACAAGAGACCCAGTACTTC.

The V call is TRBV6-2 or TRBV6-3, the J call TRBJ2-7; TRBD1 matches at 10 bases. CDR1 and CDR2 from the germline V gene are MNHEY and SVGEGT. The CDR3 is 15 residues long. J was trimmed by 4 bases and V by 6 bases; bases with no gene match: 9. CDR3: CASSRYDRGQYEQYV. For the CDR3, the DNA is TGTGCCAGCAGCCGGTACGACAGGGGGCAATACGAGCAGTACGTC.

This clonotype was seen a few times. The CDR3 bases are TGTGCCTCGAGGGGGCTGGTCTCTGAAGCTTTCTTT. This gives the protein CASRGLVSEAFF. The chain employs TRBV7-9 and TRBJ1-1; 7 bases map to TRBD1. The CDR3 is made up of 12 amino acids. Per germline, CDR1 SEHNR and CDR2 FQNEAQ (reference sequence). V was clipped by 11 bases and J by 6 bases; unmatched bases: 9.

This clonotype was seen a handful of times. This chain joins TRBV12-3 or TRBV12-4 and TRBJ2-4; D gene unclear. V was clipped by 6 bases and J by 7 bases, with 10 bases between them. CDR3 length equals 12 residues. The CDR3 region has the DNA TGTGCCAGCAGCCGCGGTACCAACATTCAGTACTTC. This encodes CASSRGTNIQYF.

This clonotype was seen a few times. The chain links TRBV6-1 to TRBJ1-4; TRBD1 matches at 10 bases. Germline loops: CDR1 MNHNS, CDR2 SASEGT. J was trimmed by 7 bases and V by 6 bases; bases with no gene match: 5. This CDR3 is built from 14 residues. CDR3 protein: CASSYDRGREKLFF. In nucleotides, the CDR3 is TGTGCCAGCAGCTATGACAGGGGGCGTGAAAAACTGTTTTTT.

This clonotype was picked up a small number of times. J is TRBJ1-1 and V is TRBV12-3 or TRBV12-4; D is perhaps TRBD1 (6 bases). This CDR3 is built from 14 residues. The V gene lost 7 bases and the J gene lost 0 bases, with 12 bases spanning the gap. The CDR3 nucleotides read TGTGCCAGCACTGAACAGGGACTGAACACTGAAGCTTTCTTT. It is translated as CASTEQGLNTEAFF.

The chain employs TRBV4-3 and TRBJ2-7; TRBD1 matches at 10 bases. The junction had 8 bases not matched to a gene; V was cut back by 4 bases and J by 5 bases. This CDR3 region has 15 residues. The germline V gene encodes CDR1 LGHNA and CDR2 YSLEER. The CDR3 region has the DNA TGCGCCAGCAGCCGACAGGTTGGGACAGGGGACGAGCAGTACTTC. Translating it yields CASSRQVGTGDEQYF.

This CDR3 reads CARSLRGFTGELFF. As DNA, the CDR3 is TGTGCCAGAAGCTTACGTGGCTTCACCGGGGAGCTGTTTTTT. The gene calls are TRBV5-3 and TRBJ2-2, with D unresolved. TRBV5-3 is recorded as an ORF, its role being uncertain. V was pared by 2 bases and J by 4 bases, with 9 bases between. The CDR3 is 14 amino acids.

This chain connects TRBV12-3 or TRBV12-4 to TRBJ2-7; a weak D match, TRBD1 (7 bases). The CDR3 spans 14 residues. Trimming stripped 6 bases from V and 4 bases from J, with 16 bases between. CDR3 region: CASSLQGGGYEQYV. The CDR3 DNA is TGTGCCAGCAGCCTCCAGGGGGGCGGATACGAGCAGTACGTC.

This clonotype was counted a few times. The chain employs TRBV7-2 and TRBJ2-5; maybe TRBD2 (6 bases). The CDR3 is 14 amino acids. Germline V lookup: CDR1 SGHTA, CDR2 FQGNSA. V lost 5 bases and J 5 bases, leaving 15 bases between the germline ends. CDR3 residues: CASSARGSDETQYF. CDR3 DNA: TGTGCCAGCAGCGCCCGGGGGTCCGACGAGACCCAGTACTTC.

The rearrangement links TRBV11-2 to TRBJ2-7, with D hard to call. This CDR3 contains 15 residues. The germline V gene encodes CDR1 SGHAT and CDR2 FQNNGV. Trimming took off 1 base at V and 0 bases at J, with 10 bases between the two ends. CDR3 region: CASSLGGGSSYEQYV. Written as DNA, the CDR3 is TGTGCCAGCAGCTTAGGCGGCGGCTCCTCCTACGAGCAGTACGTC.

The chain is built from TRBV6-5 and TRBJ1-5; 7 nucleotides align to TRBD1. The CDR3 totals 16 residues. Germline trimming cut 10 bases from V and 2 bases from J; bases unmatched to any gene: 14. From germline, CDR1 is MNHEY and CDR2 SVGAGI. The CDR3 nucleotides are TGTGCCACGAATCCCAGGGGGAATAGGGGCAATCAGCCCCAGCATTTT. It codes for CATNPRGNRGNQPQHF.

The chain is built from TRBV4-3 and TRBJ2-7, with 7 bases fitting TRBD2. V was clipped by 2 bases and J by 2 bases; unmatched bases: 3. The CDR3 is made up of 14 amino acids. In germline, CDR1 is LGHNA, CDR2 YSLEER. The CDR3 nucleotides read TGCGCCAGCAGCCAATTGCTAGCGGCCTACGAGCAGTACTTC. Translated: CASSQLLAAYEQYF.

The chain couples TRBV4-1 to TRBJ1-1; the D gene is possibly TRBD1 (5 bases). The CDR3 covers 15 residues. Germline V lookup: CDR1 MGHRA, CDR2 YSYEKL. V was clipped by 5 bases and J by 0 bases, with 13 bases between them. In DNA, the CDR3 is TGCGCCAGCAGCTATGGGCTGGGGGTGAACACTGAAGCTTTCTTT. Translating gives CASSYGLGVNTEAFF.

This clonotype was counted at least ten times. The CDR3 bases are TGTGCCAGCAGCCAAGGCTCCGGGGGGGAGTACTACGAGCAGTACTTC. This encodes CASSQGSGGEYYEQYF. V usage is TRBV4-2 and J usage is TRBJ2-7; 8 bases are shared with TRBD2. J was trimmed by 3 bases and V by 1 base; bases with no gene match: 8. Germline loops: CDR1 LGHNA, CDR2 YNFKEQ. This CDR3 comprises 16 residues.

The V gene is TRBV6-2 or TRBV6-3, the J gene TRBJ2-1; 14 bases fit TRBD2. The CDR3 spans 17 residues. V shed 4 bases and J 4 bases; nucleotides not matched to a gene: 6. Germline-derived CDR1 and CDR2 are MNHEY and SVGEGT. CDR3 sequence reads: CASSSTRTSGGYNEQFF. CDR3 nucleotides: TGTGCCAGCAGTTCGACTAGGACTAGCGGGGGGTACAATGAGCAGTTCTTC.

This clonotype was seen only a few times. This rearrangement joins TRBV24-1 to TRBJ2-2, with 8 bases aligning to TRBD2. Looked up from germline, CDR1 is KGHDR and CDR2 is SFDVKD. The CDR3 has 15 residues. The V and J ends lost 2 bases and 6 bases, in that order; junction bases with no gene match: 4. CDR3 bases: TGTGCCACCAGTGATTCCGGGACTAGATCCGGGGAGCTGTTTTTT. It translates to CATSDSGTRSGELFF.

V and J are TRBV29-1 and TRBJ1-5; TRBD1 matches at 9 bases. The CDR3 contains 14 residues. V lost 7 bases and J lost 4; bases outside the gene matches: 8. Germline loops: CDR1 SQVTM, CDR2 ANQGSEA. The CDR3 loop is CSAADRGLNQPQHF. CDR3 sequence (DNA): TGCAGCGCCGCCGACAGGGGGTTGAATCAGCCCCAGCATTTT.

This clonotype was detected a few times. V usage is TRBV4-1 and J usage is TRBJ2-5, with D unclear. V lost 4 bases and J 5 bases, leaving 14 bases between the germline ends. Germline lookup yields CDR1 MGHRA and CDR2 YSYEKL. The CDR3 has 14 residues. CDR3 DNA: TGCGCCAGCAGCCGCCGGGTAGAGGACGAGACCCAGTACTTC. It yields the protein CASSRRVEDETQYF.

This clonotype appeared many times. The J gene is TRBJ1-1, the V gene TRBV7-3; D gene uncertain. CDR1 is SGHTA and CDR2 is FQGTGA in the germline V gene. Trimming took 1 base from V and 3 from J, leaving 6 bases between them. The CDR3 extends over 13 amino acids. The CDR3 nucleotides read TGTGCCAGCAGCTTAATACGGGACACTGAAGCTTTCTTT. It encodes CASSLIRDTEAFF.

The rearrangement joins TRBV12-3 or TRBV12-4 to TRBJ2-7; the D is unclear. This CDR3 is built from 14 residues. V lost 6 bases and J 2 bases, leaving 14 bases between the germline ends. The CDR3 DNA is TGTGCCAGCAGGCCCCGGGTAGGGACCTACGAGCAGTACTTC. Its protein product is CASRPRVGTYEQYF.

In its sample, this clonotype was seen a few times. The V gene is TRBV2, the J gene TRBJ2-4; TRBD1 might be the D (6 bases). Per the germline V gene, CDR1 is SNHLY and CDR2 is FYNNEI. V dropped 5 bases and J dropped 10 bases, with 12 bases sitting between them. CDR3 size: 12 residues. The CDR3 DNA follows: TGTGCCAGCAGTTTTAATAGGGGGATTCAGTACTTC. It encodes CASSFNRGIQYF.

This clonotype was detected only a few times. V is TRBV7-9 and J is TRBJ2-5; no clear D gene. V lost 1 base and J 0 bases, leaving 3 bases between the germline ends. The CDR3 runs to 13 residues. The germline gives CDR1 SEHNR, CDR2 FQNEAQ (reference sequence). The CDR3 here is CASSLDNQETQYF. CDR3 nucleotide sequence: TGTGCCAGCAGCTTAGACAACCAAGAGACCCAGTACTTC. Filled out from reference TRBV7-9 and TRBJ2-5, the complete variable domain reads DTGVSQNPRHKITKRGQNVTFRCDPISEHNRLYWYRQTLGQGPEFLTYFQNEAQLEKSRLLSDRFSAERPKGSFSTLEIQRTEQGDSAMYLCASSLDNQETQYFGPGTRLLVL.

The chain carries TRBV6-5 and TRBJ1-1; D unclear. Trimming took off 2 bases at V and 1 base at J, with 8 bases between the two ends. The CDR3 is 14 amino acids. CDR1 is MNHEY and CDR2 is SVGAGI in the germline V gene. CDR3 sequence reads: CASSYSEGNTEAFF. The CDR3, as DNA: TGTGCCAGCAGTTACAGTGAGGGGAACACTGAAGCTTTCTTT.

This clonotype was recorded at least ten times. The genes are TRBV5-4 and TRBJ1-4; D uncertain. Per the germline V gene, CDR1 is SGHNT and CDR2 is YYREEE (reference sequence). V gave up 3 bases and J gave up 0 bases, with 9 bases separating them. The CDR3 is 15 amino acids. The CDR3: CASSYDKPTNEKLFF. In nucleotides, the CDR3 is TGTGCCAGCAGCTACGACAAACCAACTAATGAAAAACTGTTTTTT.